This T cell receptor beta chain was captured in a study of blood T cell repertoires in COVID-19 (TCRdb year 2020). About the full investigation: Samples from collaborators originated in the United States, Italy and Spain and spanned both the acute and convalescent phases of COVID-19. The material from the prospective study consisted of cDNA or gDNA derived from T cells, B-cell-depleted T cells, or PBMCs. Deeply sampled blood TCRbeta repertoires from subjects exposed to, actively infected with, or recovered from COVID-19 were included in the dataset. The repertoires were released in a freely available public database meant as a resource for research on the immune response to SARS-CoV-2. Samples were obtained from the ongoing ImmuneRACE study (first 160 participants) and from some 1,300 subjects provided by 6 global collaborators. A de-identified subject ID, COVID-19 status, age in years and sex were almost always included in the sample metadata. Where HLA class I and class II types were available, the types were taken from metadata supplied by the sample provider, not from assay-based typing.

In the prospective study, participants were about 18 to 95 years old, resided in fewer than 25 geographic areas of the United States, and were enrolled through a virtual design. Cohort assignment in the prospective study relied on participant-reported clinical history from a screening survey and a study questionnaire. Recovered participants in ImmuneRACE Cohort 3 were defined as having two consecutive negative NP/OP PCR tests, clearance from a healthcare professional, or resolution of symptoms. In the prospective study, mobile phlebotomists collected whole blood, serum and a nasopharyngeal or oropharyngeal swab from each participant. Additional blood draws and questionnaires over an approximately 2-month period could optionally be provided by prospective study participants. Prospective study blood samples were shipped either frozen or at room temperature before DNA extraction. What the research found in general, with its limitations: Clinical and demographic metadata were provided uncurated, with the amount varying by source and participant.

The immunoSEQ Assay, a bias-controlled multiplex PCR, was used to amplify TCRbeta CDR3 regions from genomic DNA. Per the source publication's procedure: The number of nucleated cells in each sample was estimated by amplification of reference gene primers within the assay. Sequence reads were collapsed and filtered to measure the absolute abundance of every unique TCRbeta CDR3 rearrangement. For each sample, productive Simpson clonality was calculated as the square root of Simpson's diversity index across productive rearrangements. As stored in TCRdb, this immuneACCESS dataset retains in-frame rearrangements with V and J assigned. A fraction of the clones does not appear; measured against another copy, unresolved V genes explain less than half of the discrepancy, and the remainder lacks a known reason. The V and J calls and clone size are taken from that table; D and trimming were inferred from the DNA. This sample has more than 350,000 clones in its table, and 87% of those were observed once. Jointly, the top ten make up around 10% of the sample.

This clone was counted once. Its antigen is still unknown. Base qualities are not provided; no much larger clone lies one nucleotide away. The TCR was taken from a woman in her forties or fifties who had recovered from COVID-19. The sequencing sample was made of PBMCs or T cells enriched from blood (not recorded which).

The bases are TGTGCCAGCGACTCGATGACCTACGAGCAGTACTTC. This codes for CASDSMTYEQYF. The chain is made from TRBV21-1 and TRBJ2-7; the listed D gene, TRBD2, was not tested against the DNA. TRBV21-1 is a known pseudogene. The CDR3 starts with the cysteine, ends with the phenylalanine, and has 12 residues. Kept here is only the CDR3 DNA, which spans 36 bases and is read in frame from base 1.